A single sample is the source of the 9 T cell receptor beta chains below, sequenced in a study of blood T cell repertoires in COVID-19. Assay used: immunoSEQ multiplex PCR; TCRdb lists only in-frame clones, some missing. This sample has some 97,000 clones; approximately 91% occur once, and the top ten carry roughly 2.1%. Sequencing input: peripheral blood. Every receptor here comes from a man aged 50 or older with active COVID-19.

This sequence joins TRBV19 and TRBJ2-7; 10 bases fit TRBD2. Germline-derived CDR1 and CDR2 are LNHDA and SQIVND (reference sequence). Unmatched junction bases numbered 17, after V lost 6 bases and J lost 6 bases. The CDR3 length is 17 residues. DNA of the CDR3: TGTGCCAGTAGCCCGTCCCAGCGGGAGGGCCCACGATGCGAGCAGTACGTC. Its protein product is CASSPSQREGPRCEQYV.

The V gene is TRBV18, the J gene TRBJ2-5; TRBD1 matches 8 bases. This CDR3 spans 13 amino acids. The germline V gene encodes CDR1 KGHSH and CDR2 LQKENI. Unmatched junction bases numbered 4, after V lost 5 bases and J lost 5 bases. In DNA form, the CDR3 reads TGTGCCAGCTCAGCAGGGGGCCTCGAGACCCAGTACTTC. Its translation: CASSAGGLETQYF.

The rearrangement uses TRBV7-2 and TRBJ1-6; D unclear. Trimming removed 3 bases from V and 0 bases from J, with 9 bases in between. The CDR3 is made up of 16 amino acids. Germline CDR1 and CDR2: SGHTA and FQGNSA. CDR3 sequence (DNA): TGTGCCAGCAGCTTGAGAACTAGCTCCTATAATTCACCCCTCCACTTT. Translated, it gives CASSLRTSSYNSPLHF.

V and J are TRBV5-1 and TRBJ2-5; D unclear. The CDR3 totals 14 residues. The germline CDR1 and CDR2 sequences are SGHRS and YFSETQ. V lost 1 base and J 1 base, leaving 8 bases between the germline ends. CDR3 nucleotide sequence: TGCGCCAGCAGCTTGAGCACAGCCCAAGAGACCCAGTACTTC. It specifies CASSLSTAQETQYF.

The V and J genes are TRBV5-1 and TRBJ2-5, with TRBD2 matching over 7 bases. The V segment lost 1 base and the J segment 2 bases; nucleotides outside the gene matches: 8. The CDR3 contains 16 residues. Per the germline V gene, CDR1 is SGHRS and CDR2 is YFSETQ. The CDR3 region is CASSLSGTPIQETQYF. The CDR3 coding sequence is TGCGCCAGCAGCTTGAGCGGGACGCCTATTCAAGAGACCCAGTACTTC.

The chain is built from TRBV27 and TRBJ2-7, with D maybe TRBD1 (5 bases). With 5 bases removed from V and 0 bases from J, the gap between germline ends came to 8 bases. CDR3 length: 13 residues. Per germline, CDR1 MNHEY and CDR2 SMNVEV (reference sequence). The CDR3 nucleotides are TGTGCCAGCAGTATGACAGCCTCCTACGAGCAGTACTTC. It codes for CASSMTASYEQYF.

The chain uses TRBV27 and TRBJ2-1; D remains ambiguous. Germline CDR1 MNHEY, CDR2 SMNVEV (reference sequence). V lost 7 bases to trimming and J lost 1 base, with 11 bases between them. The CDR3 is made up of 14 amino acids. The CDR3 protein is CASNAQLSYNEQFF. Written as DNA, the CDR3 is TGTGCCAGCAACGCACAGTTATCCTACAATGAGCAGTTCTTC.

The chain employs TRBV6-2 or TRBV6-3 and TRBJ2-2; weak D call: TRBD2 (5 bases). Trimming stripped 5 bases from V and 5 bases from J, with 12 bases between. In germline, CDR1 is MNHEY, CDR2 SVGEGT. This CDR3 comprises 14 residues. Here the CDR3 reads CASSSFSGTGELFF. CDR3 DNA sequence: TGTGCCAGCAGTAGTTTCTCGGGGACCGGGGAGCTGTTTTTT.

This chain links TRBV21-1 with TRBJ2-7; the table's D call, TRBD2, has no DNA check behind it. TRBV21-1 is an annotated pseudogene. This CDR3 comprises 22 residues. CDR3 DNA sequence: TGTGCCAGCAGCAAAGGGAAAACGCGGACTAGCGGGAGGGACCTCCCCTCCTACGAGCAGTACGTC. Translating it yields CASSKGKTRTSGRDLPSYEQYV.